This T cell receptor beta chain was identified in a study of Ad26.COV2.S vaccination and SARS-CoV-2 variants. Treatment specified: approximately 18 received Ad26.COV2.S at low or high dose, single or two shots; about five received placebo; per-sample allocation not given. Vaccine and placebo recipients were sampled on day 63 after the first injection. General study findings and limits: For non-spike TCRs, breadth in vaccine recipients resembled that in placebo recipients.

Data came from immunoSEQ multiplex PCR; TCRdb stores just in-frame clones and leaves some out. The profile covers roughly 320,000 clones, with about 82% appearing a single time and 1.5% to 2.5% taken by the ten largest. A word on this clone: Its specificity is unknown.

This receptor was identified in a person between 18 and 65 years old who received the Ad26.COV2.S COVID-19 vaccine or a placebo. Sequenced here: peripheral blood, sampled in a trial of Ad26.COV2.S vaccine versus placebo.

The chain's CDR3 is CASSQDLQGRGYTF. The DNA for the CDR3 is TGTGCCAGCAGCCAAGATCTCCAGGGTCGTGGCTACACCTTC. V gene TRBV3-1 (or the pseudogene TRBV3-2) combines with J gene TRBJ1-2; a possible D gene is TRBD1 (5 bases). This CDR3 region has 14 residues. Germline CDR1 is LGHDT and CDR2 is YNNKEL (reference sequence). V lost 0 bases and J lost 7, with 12 bases in between.